One and the same sample provided the 29 T cell receptor beta chains below, sequenced in a study of T-cell memory formation after mild COVID-19. MiXCR, run by TCRdb on the 5' RACE reads, gives a single entry per CDR3 protein. Of 500,000 to 600,000 distinct CDR3 sequences in the sample, around 17% were seen once. The sequenced sample was PBMCs or a T cell subset sorted from them (not recorded which). The receptors derive from an adult woman who had mild COVID-19 (a few samples of this study predate the infection). Cell type and time point are not known.

This clonotype was counted between two and nine times. The chain joins TRBV2 to TRBJ2-1, with D tentatively TRBD2 (5 bases). The CDR3 covers 17 residues. Germline V gene data show CDR1 as SNHLY and CDR2 as FYNNEI. The germline V and J ends were trimmed by 3 bases and 3 bases, with 18 bases remaining between them. For the CDR3, the DNA is TGTGCCAGCAGTGAGGGTCCAACTAGACCAATCTACAATGAGCAGTTCTTC. Translated: CASSEGPTRPIYNEQFF.

The rearrangement uses TRBV4-2 and TRBJ2-5; D is uncertain. Germline assignment: CDR1 LGHNA and CDR2 YNFKEQ. The V gene lost 0 bases and the J gene lost 4 bases, with 12 bases spanning the gap. This CDR3 is 15 amino acids long. The CDR3 coding sequence is TGTGCCAGCAGCCAAGATGGCCAGCCCAGAGAGACCCAGTACTTC. It is translated as CASSQDGQPRETQYF.

V gene TRBV12-3 or TRBV12-4 combines with J gene TRBJ2-2, with a tentative D call TRBD1 (6 bases). The CDR3 has 17 amino acids. The V and J ends lost 3 bases and 1 base respectively, with 15 bases between them. The CDR3 reads CASSLGGTGKNTGELFF. The CDR3, as DNA: TGTGCCAGCAGTTTGGGTGGAACAGGGAAGAACACCGGGGAGCTGTTTTTT.

This clonotype appeared a few times. The CDR3 region is CASSQANIDTEAFF. DNA for the CDR3: TGCGCCAGCAGCCAAGCTAATATAGACACTGAAGCTTTCTTT. The J gene is TRBJ1-1, the V gene TRBV4-1; the D is unclear. CDR1 is MGHRA and CDR2 is YSYEKL in the germline V gene. CDR3 size: 14 residues. V lost 1 base and J lost 3, with 9 bases in between.

This clonotype appeared a few times. The V call is TRBV9, the J call TRBJ1-2, with D uncertain. CDR3 length: 16 amino acids. V dropped 0 bases and J dropped 5 bases, with 17 bases sitting between them. Per germline, CDR1 SGDLS and CDR2 YYNGEE. CDR3 DNA: TGTGCCAGCAGCGTAGCCCCGGACGGCATTTCGTATGGCTACACCTTC. Translated, it gives CASSVAPDGISYGYTF.

The V call is TRBV24-1, the J call TRBJ2-7, with 9 bases matching TRBD1. The V gene end was trimmed by 2 bases and the J gene end by 2 bases; junction bases not matched to a gene: 3. CDR1 KGHDR and CDR2 SFDVKD come from the germline V gene. CDR3 length equals 15 residues. The CDR3: CATSDWTGVTYEQYF. In DNA, the CDR3 is TGTGCCACCAGTGATTGGACAGGGGTAACCTACGAGCAGTACTTC.

In its sample, this clonotype was seen a few times. V usage is TRBV24-1 and J usage is TRBJ2-1, with unresolved D. Germline V CDR1 and CDR2: KGHDR, SFDVKD. This CDR3 comprises 13 residues. Trimming shortened V by 3 bases and J by 2 bases, and 4 bases separated the two germline ends. The CDR3 DNA follows: TGTGCCACCAGTGATCTGGCCTACAATGAGCAGTTCTTC. Protein sequence: CATSDLAYNEQFF.

There are a few counts of this clonotype. The V gene is TRBV19, the J gene TRBJ2-5, with no clear D. Germline lookup yields CDR1 LNHDA and CDR2 SQIVND (reference sequence). The CDR3 length is 12 residues. Trimming took off 3 bases at V and 4 bases at J, with 6 bases between the two ends. This chain's CDR3 is CASSIEPETQYF. Written as DNA, the CDR3 is TGTGCCAGTAGTATCGAGCCAGAGACCCAGTACTTC.

This clonotype appeared a few times. The chain employs TRBV11-2 and TRBJ2-3; 8 nucleotides align to TRBD2. CDR3 length: 16 amino acids. Unmatched junction bases numbered 7, after V lost 1 base and J lost 4 bases. CDR1 is SGHAT and CDR2 is FQNNGV in the germline V gene. CDR3 sequence: CASSLVPRGAADTQYF. CDR3 nucleotide sequence: TGTGCCAGCAGCTTAGTTCCGCGGGGGGCTGCAGATACGCAGTATTTT.

This clonotype has only a few counts. The chain links TRBV6-5 to TRBJ2-7, with 7 bases lining up with TRBD1. The germline V gene encodes CDR1 MNHEY and CDR2 SVGAGI. After removal of 6 bases from V and 9 bases from J, the junction contained 11 bases not matched to a gene. The CDR3 length is 13 residues. Here the CDR3 DNA reads TGTGCCAGCAGCTTAAACAGGGGAAAAGGGCAGTACTTC. Translated: CASSLNRGKGQYF.

The chain carries TRBV4-1 and TRBJ2-5; the D gene is possibly TRBD2 (6 bases). This CDR3 is 15 amino acids long. With 0 bases removed from V and 1 base from J, the gap between germline ends came to 9 bases. The germline gives CDR1 MGHRA, CDR2 YSYEKL. Here the CDR3 DNA reads TGCGCCAGCAGCCAAGAGCGGGGATTCCAAGAGACCCAGTACTTC. Translation gives CASSQERGFQETQYF.

This clonotype was seen just once. CDR3 sequence reads: CASLWAQNTEAFF. As DNA, the CDR3 is TGTGCCAGTCTCTGGGCCCAAAACACTGAAGCTTTCTTT. V and J are TRBV28 and TRBJ1-1; no reliable D call. V gave up 9 bases and J gave up 2 bases, with 13 bases separating them. Germline values: CDR1 MDHEN, CDR2 SYDVKM. The CDR3 spans 13 residues.

J is TRBJ2-2 and V is TRBV11-1, with 11 bases that match TRBD1. CDR1 SGHAT and CDR2 FQDESV come from the germline V gene (reference sequence). The CDR3 totals 15 residues. After removal of 7 bases from V and 7 bases from J, the junction contained 8 bases not matched to a gene. In DNA, the CDR3 is TGTGCCAGCACCTGGACAGGGGGCATGGGCGGGGAGCTGTTTTTT. The encoded protein is CASTWTGGMGGELFF.

The sample holds many counts of this clonotype. V is TRBV7-3 and J is TRBJ1-1; possibly TRBD1 for D (5 bases). Germline assignment: CDR1 SGHTA and CDR2 FQGTGA. The CDR3 loop spans 14 amino acids. V shed 3 bases and J shed 0 bases, with 8 bases lying between them. DNA for the CDR3: TGTGCCAGCAGCTTGGGGCCGATGAACACTGAAGCTTTCTTT. Translated: CASSLGPMNTEAFF.

The genes are TRBV5-1 and TRBJ2-2, with 8 bases aligning to TRBD1. Per germline, CDR1 SGHRS and CDR2 YFSETQ. V lost 1 base, J lost 7 bases, and 6 bases stayed unmatched. The CDR3 totals 15 residues. The CDR3 DNA reads as TGCGCCAGCAGCTTGCGGCAGGGGGCGATCGGGGAGCTGTTTTTT. This codes for CASSLRQGAIGELFF. Filled out from reference TRBV5-1 and TRBJ2-2, the complete variable domain reads KAGVTQTPRYLIKTRGQQVTLSCSPISGHRSVSWYQQTPGQGLQFLFEYFSETQRNKGNFPGRFSGRQFSNSRSEMNVSTLELGDSALYLCASSLRQGAIGELFFGEGSRLTVL.

The V gene is TRBV4-3, the J gene TRBJ2-1, with 8 bases lining up with TRBD1. The CDR3 sequence is 15 residues long. The germline V gene encodes CDR1 LGHNA and CDR2 YSLEER. V was clipped by 5 bases and J by 4 bases; unmatched bases: 7. The CDR3 reads CASSSRQGWYNEQFF. The DNA of the CDR3 is TGCGCCAGCAGCTCACGACAGGGGTGGTACAATGAGCAGTTCTTC.

The chain is built from TRBV5-1 and TRBJ2-7; TRBD1 might be the D (6 bases). V was cut by 1 base and J by 0 bases, with 11 bases left in between. CDR1 and CDR2 from the germline V gene are SGHRS and YFSETQ. The CDR3 is 15 amino acids. The DNA of the CDR3 is TGCGCCAGCAGCTTGACAGGGAAGAGCTCCTACGAGCAGTACTTC. Encoded protein: CASSLTGKSSYEQYF.

The chain is built from TRBV5-1 and TRBJ2-3; 9 bases agree with TRBD2. This CDR3 is built from 16 residues. Trimming cost V 3 bases and J 2 bases; bases outside gene matches: 7. Germline V lookup: CDR1 SGHRS, CDR2 YFSETQ. In DNA form, the CDR3 reads TGCGCCAGCAGCTCGTTAGCGGGGGACGTCACAGATACGCAGTATTTT. It yields the protein CASSSLAGDVTDTQYF.

This clonotype was seen more than once but under ten times. The chain combines TRBV24-1 with TRBJ1-1, with D perhaps matching TRBD1 (6 bases). V lost 4 bases, J lost 2 bases, and 19 bases lay in between. This CDR3 spans 17 amino acids. CDR1 and CDR2 from the germline V gene are KGHDR and SFDVKD. The CDR3 DNA reads as TGTGCCACCAGTGACCCGAGAGCACAGGGAGGAAACACTGAAGCTTTCTTT. Protein: CATSDPRAQGGNTEAFF.

This clonotype has at least ten counts. V usage is TRBV18 and J usage is TRBJ1-1; 7 bases fit TRBD1. The V and J ends lost 3 bases and 3 bases, in that order; junction bases with no gene match: 10. The CDR3 has 16 residues. Germline CDR1 is KGHSH and CDR2 is LQKENI. CDR3 in amino acids: CASSPTGTVRDTEAFF. As DNA, the CDR3 is TGTGCCAGCTCACCGACTGGGACAGTCCGGGACACTGAAGCTTTCTTT.

This clonotype was observed a few times. The J gene is TRBJ2-7, the V gene TRBV30; D possibly corresponds to TRBD2 (7 bases). This CDR3 region has 14 residues. Germline V CDR1 and CDR2: GTSNPN, SVGIG (reference sequence). V was trimmed by 3 bases and J by 5 bases, leaving 17 bases between them. CDR3 protein: CAWRGGVSRHEQYF. Written as DNA, the CDR3 is TGTGCCTGGAGAGGGGGGGTTTCGCGTCACGAGCAGTACTTC.

The sample holds a few counts of this clonotype. This CDR3 reads CASSIEAFLETQYF. CDR3 coding DNA: TGTGCCAGTAGTATAGAGGCGTTCCTGGAGACCCAGTACTTC. V and J are TRBV19 and TRBJ2-5; D is unresolved. This CDR3 spans 14 amino acids. The ends were cut back, 0 bases at V and 5 bases at J, with 10 bases in the middle. Germline assignment: CDR1 LNHDA and CDR2 SQIVND (reference sequence).

The chain links TRBV7-2 to TRBJ1-1, with 8 bases lining up with TRBD1. This CDR3 comprises 14 residues. V shed 10 bases and J 1 base; nucleotides not matched to a gene: 8. Germline loops: CDR1 SGHTA, CDR2 FQGNSA. CDR3 in DNA: TGTGCCACCGCACCCGGACAGGGGAACACTGAAGCTTTCTTT. It specifies CATAPGQGNTEAFF. Using reference TRBV7-2 and TRBJ1-1 for the parts outside the CDR3, the full variable domain is GAGVSQSPSNKVTEKGKDVELRCDPISGHTALYWYRQSLGQGLEFLIYFQGNSAPDKSGLPSDRFSAERTGGSVSTLTIQRTQQEDSAVYLCATAPGQGNTEAFFGQGTRLTVV.

The chain couples TRBV19 to TRBJ1-5, with 8 bases lining up with TRBD1. This CDR3 is built from 14 residues. Germline V lookup: CDR1 LNHDA, CDR2 SQIVND (reference sequence). V lost 6 bases, J lost 7 bases, and 8 bases stayed unmatched. CDR3: CASSGQGGRQPQHF. In DNA, the CDR3 is TGTGCCAGTAGCGGACAGGGAGGAAGGCAGCCCCAGCATTTT.

This clonotype was picked up many times. This chain connects TRBV12-3 or TRBV12-4 to TRBJ1-3; D remains ambiguous. Trimming shortened V by 5 bases and J by 0 bases, and 11 bases separated the two germline ends. This CDR3 spans 15 amino acids. The DNA for the CDR3 is TGTGCCAGCAGTCTCCGACCGGACTCTGGAAACACCATATATTTT. Protein sequence: CASSLRPDSGNTIYF.

This clonotype was found a few times. The V gene is TRBV20-1, the J gene TRBJ2-2; D is uncertain. Trimming cost V 3 bases and J 4 bases, with 15 bases left between them. This CDR3 has 15 amino acids. CDR1 is DFQATT, CDR2 SNEGSKA, per germline (reference sequence). CDR3 sequence reads: CSARVGSRATGELFF. As DNA, the CDR3 is TGCAGTGCTAGGGTGGGTTCTCGGGCCACCGGGGAGCTGTTTTTT.

The count of this clonotype is one. The chain combines TRBV19 with TRBJ2-7; 11 bases agree with TRBD2. The CDR3 covers 15 residues. Germline V lookup: CDR1 LNHDA, CDR2 SQIVND (reference sequence). Trimming at V came to 7 bases and at J to 2 bases, leaving 7 bases not matched to a gene. CDR3 residues: CASMRTSGFPYEQYF. CDR3 DNA: TGTGCCAGTATGAGGACTAGCGGGTTTCCCTACGAGCAGTACTTC.

About this clonotype itself: The junction departs from germline at one end; a sequencing error may be responsible. The rearrangement joins TRBV7-9 to TRBJ2-7, with D perhaps assigned TRBD1 or TRBD2 (9 bases each). The CDR3 is 15 amino acids. Germline V lookup: CDR1 SEHNR, CDR2 FQNEAQ (reference sequence). CDR3 amino acids: CASSLAGQGLRGQYF. The CDR3 nucleotides are TGTGCCAGCAGCCTAGCGGGACAGGGTCTTAGAGGGCAGTACTTC.

The J gene is TRBJ2-7, the V gene TRBV5-1, with 7 nucleotides matching TRBD2. J was trimmed by 2 bases and V by 2 bases; bases with no gene match: 19. Germline V gene lookup returns CDR1 SGHRS and CDR2 YFSETQ. The CDR3 length is 19 residues. DNA for the CDR3: TGCGCCAGCAGCTTCGGCTTTATCTTGAAAACGGGGACTACCTACGAGCAGTACTTC. Amino acid sequence: CASSFGFILKTGTTYEQYF.